These T cell receptor beta chains were read from a single sample in a study of T cells in localized non-small cell lung cancer. Clones were read by immunoSEQ multiplex PCR, and TCRdb kept only the in-frame ones, dropping some. The sample has approximately 3,000 clones; around 24% are singletons. Source: lung tumor tissue, taken before any cancer treatment. These receptors were taken from a man aged 35 to 69 with stage I squamous cell lung carcinoma. CDR3s include the opening cysteine and the closing phenylalanine or tryptophan. The D gene is left open where the match is weak. Size is stated for part of the rows, as once, few or many counts, or as a class when the clone is expanded.

j_gene	d_gene	v_gene	abundance	len	CDR3nt	CDR3aa
TRBJ2-3	.	TRBV19	once	15	TGTGCCAGTAGTTCCTTCGGATCCGGCACAGATACGCAGTATTTT	CASSSFGSGTDTQYF
TRBJ2-2	TRBD2	TRBV6-8	.	16	TGTGCCAGCAGTGAGTTAGCGGGGGGTAACACCGGGGAGCTGTTTTTT	CASSELAGGNTGELFF
TRBJ1-2	TRBD1	TRBV6-8	few	17	TGTGCCAGCAGCTCCGGGACAGGGGGCCGAAGGAAATATGGCTACACCTTC	CASSSGTGGRRKYGYTF
TRBJ2-7	.	TRBV11-3	.	15	TGTGCCAGCAGCGGAGTGGGCAGTTGGAGCTACGAGCAGTACTTC	CASSGVGSWSYEQYF
TRBJ1-2	.	TRBV5-1	.	14	TGCGCCAGCAGCCCGGGACCTTCTAACTATGGCTACACCTTC	CASSPGPSNYGYTF
TRBJ2-5	.	TRBV30	.	15	TGTGCCTGGAGTGTCGACGGGAGTAGGTTGGAGACCCAGTACTTC	CAWSVDGSRLETQYF
TRBJ1-1	.	TRBV7-2	medium-sized	13	TGTGCCAGCAGCTTAACAGGAAAAACTGAAGCTTTCTTT	CASSLTGKTEAFF
TRBJ2-2	TRBD1	TRBV18	.	14	TGTGCCAGCTCAGACAGGGGAAGATCCGGGGAGCTGTTTTTT	CASSDRGRSGELFF
TRBJ2-3	TRBD2	TRBV19	once	15	TGTGCCAGTAGTAGGGTAGCGGGGGGGCCAGATACGCAGTATTTT	CASSRVAGGPDTQYF
TRBJ2-1	TRBD1	TRBV11-3	.	16	TGTGCCAGCAGCAAGAGGGGACAGGGAGTTTTGGTGGAGCAGTTCTTC	CASSKRGQGVLVEQFF
TRBJ2-2	TRBD1	TRBV6-8	medium-sized	13	TGTGCCAGCAGGACAGGGGACACCGGGGAGCTGTTTTTT	CASRTGDTGELFF
TRBJ2-7	TRBD1	TRBV6-1	few	15	TGTGCCAGCAGTGAAGCAGAGACAGGGCCCTACGAGCAGTACTTC	CASSEAETGPYEQYF
TRBJ1-2	.	TRBV2	few	12	TGTGCCAGCAGCCCAACAGACTATGGCTACACCTTC	CASSPTDYGYTF
TRBJ2-3	TRBD2	TRBV11-3	.	14	TGTGCCAGCAGGAAGCGGGGGTCCACAGATACGCAGTATTTT	CASRKRGSTDTQYF
TRBJ2-7	.	TRBV11-3	few	15	TGTGCCAGCAGCCGCCGGGATGGGATTAAATACGAGCAGTACTTC	CASSRRDGIKYEQYF
TRBJ1-2	.	TRBV11-3	.	15	TGTGCCAGCAGCTTATTAAGAGGGGATTACTATGGCTACACCTTC	CASSLLRGDYYGYTF
TRBJ1-4	.	TRBV11-3	once	14	TGTGCCAGCAGCCCGAGGGGAGGGAGGGGAAAACTGTTTTTT	CASSPRGGRGKLFF
TRBJ2-7	TRBD1	TRBV18	.	13	TGTGCCAGCTCACTGACAGGGTCCTACGAGCAGTACTTC	CASSLTGSYEQYF
TRBJ1-5	.	TRBV6-8	.	14	TGTGCCAGCACCGCCGGGGGGTCCAATCAGCCCCAGCATTTT	CASTAGGSNQPQHF
TRBJ2-7	.	TRBV6-8	few	14	TGTGCCAGCAGTGTGTCCCCTCCGGGGGTCGAGCAGTACTTC	CASSVSPPGVEQYF
TRBJ2-1	.	TRBV11-3	.	15	TGTGCCAGCAGCCCTCAGCCGGACAGTTACAATGAGCAGTTCTTC	CASSPQPDSYNEQFF
TRBJ2-6	.	TRBV10-2	.	15	TGCGCCAGCAGTGAGTCCGCCCAGGGGGCCAACGTCCTGACTTTC	CASSESAQGANVLTF
TRBJ2-1	TRBD2	TRBV11-3	medium-sized	17	TGTGCCAGCAGCGTGACTAGCGGGGGCTCTTCCTACAATGAGCAGTTCTTC	CASSVTSGGSSYNEQFF
TRBJ2-4	TRBD1	TRBV29-1	.	12	TGCAGCGCGGGGACAGGGGAAAACATTCAGTACTTC	CSAGTGENIQYF
TRBJ1-2	TRBD1	TRBV9	few	12	TGTGCCAGCAGTGGTGAGGGGGCAGGCTACACCTTC	CASSGEGAGYTF
TRBJ2-5	.	TRBV15	.	15	TGTGCCACCAGCACGGGGGCGCAAGCCAAAGAGACCCAGTACTTC	CATSTGAQAKETQYF
TRBJ2-7	.	TRBV19	.	14	TGTGCCAGTAGTATTGGTGGGGCCTCCTACGAGCAGTACTTC	CASSIGGASYEQYF
TRBJ2-7	TRBD1	TRBV9	medium-sized	14	TGTGCCAGCAGTCGACAGGGACAGGGTTACGAGCAGTACTTC	CASSRQGQGYEQYF
TRBJ1-4	TRBD1	TRBV6-8	.	12	TGTGCCAGCAGAGGGACAGGGGGAAAACTGTTTTTT	CASRGTGGKLFF
TRBJ1-2	.	TRBV11-3	.	16	TGTGCCAGCAGCTTAAGTCAGGGGATATTTACCTATGGCTACACCTTC	CASSLSQGIFTYGYTF
TRBJ1-2	TRBD1	TRBV30	.	15	TGTGCCTGGAGTGACGACAGGGGCCCTAACTATGGCTACACCTTC	CAWSDDRGPNYGYTF
TRBJ2-3	TRBD1	TRBV11-3	.	15	TGTGCCAGCAGCACTCCGGGACAGGACACAGATACGCAGTATTTT	CASSTPGQDTDTQYF
TRBJ2-7	TRBD1	TRBV5-1	.	16	TGCGCCAGCAGCTTGGACGGGACAGGGGGGTCCTACGAGCAGTACTTC	CASSLDGTGGSYEQYF
TRBJ2-5	TRBD1	TRBV5-1	few	14	TGCGCCAGCAGCTTCACAGGGGGAGGAGAGACCCAGTACTTC	CASSFTGGGETQYF
TRBJ1-1	.	TRBV6-8	few	15	TGTGCCAGCAGGGACTTACACCACATGAACACTGAAGCTTTCTTT	CASRDLHHMNTEAFF
TRBJ2-3	TRBD1	TRBV19	.	15	TGTGCCAGTAGTAGGGGCCGGGACAGGGGGGATACGCAGTATTTT	CASSRGRDRGDTQYF
TRBJ2-2	.	TRBV29-1	.	12	TGCAGCGTGTTACAGAGGACCGGGGAGCTGTTTTTT	CSVLQRTGELFF
TRBJ1-3	.	TRBV29-1	.	12	TGCAGCGTTGAGGGCGAACGGGACGCCATATATTTT	CSVEGERDAIYF
TRBJ1-2	TRBD1	TRBV30	.	11	TGTGCCTGGAGAACAGGGGGTGGCTACACCTTC	CAWRTGGGYTF
TRBJ1-1	.	TRBV19	few	15	TGTGCCAGTAGTGCCACTACAGGGACTAGGGGTGAAGCTTTCTTT	CASSATTGTRGEAFF
TRBJ1-2	TRBD1	TRBV6-8	.	15	TGTGCCAGCAGGGGACAGCAATTTACTAACTATGGCTACACCTTC	CASRGQQFTNYGYTF
TRBJ2-7	TRBD1	TRBV11-3	medium-sized	16	TGTGCCAGCAGCGCCCAAGCTAGGACAGGGGCCTACGAGCAGTACTTC	CASSAQARTGAYEQYF
TRBJ1-2	.	TRBV6-8	few	12	TGTGCCAGCAGTGGGGACAACTATGGCTACACCTTC	CASSGDNYGYTF
TRBJ2-5	.	TRBV19	.	15	TGTGCCAGTAGTACAGGGAGGTATTACCAAGAGACCCAGTACTTC	CASSTGRYYQETQYF
TRBJ2-3	.	TRBV10-3	.	12	TGTGCCAGCCGTACTCTTTTAGGTACGCAGTATTTT	CASRTLLGTQYF
TRBJ2-3	.	TRBV29-1	.	13	TGCAGCGTCCTAACAGGGAACACAGATACGCAGTATTTT	CSVLTGNTDTQYF
TRBJ2-1	.	TRBV5-1	.	14	TGCGCCAGCAGCTCGGAGGTGACCTACAATGAGCAGTTCTTC	CASSSEVTYNEQFF
TRBJ2-2	TRBD1	TRBV5-1	.	15	TGCGCCAGCAGCTTCGGACAGGGAGAACCCGGGGAGCTGTTTTTT	CASSFGQGEPGELFF
TRBJ2-5	TRBD2	TRBV19	.	15	TGTGCCAGTAGTATCCGGGGGGGGGCCGGAGAGACCCAGTACTTC	CASSIRGGAGETQYF
TRBJ1-1	.	TRBV11-3	.	15	TGTGCCAGCAGCTTATTAGGGGTCAGGGGCACTGAAGCTTTCTTT	CASSLLGVRGTEAFF
TRBJ2-1	TRBD2	TRBV25-1	.	15	TGTGCCAGCAGTGAAAGAGCTAGCGGCTACAATGAGCAGTTCTTC	CASSERASGYNEQFF
TRBJ1-1	.	TRBV28	.	13	TGTGCCAGCAGTTTCAGGAGGAACACTGAAGCTTTCTTT	CASSFRRNTEAFF
TRBJ2-5	.	TRBV5-1	.	14	TGCGCCAGCAGGTTGGACATCCAGCAAGAGACCCAGTACTTC	CASRLDIQQETQYF
TRBJ2-1	.	TRBV5-1	.	17	TGCGCCAGCAGCTTGAGAATAGATCCTACCACGTACAATGAGCAGTTCTTC	CASSLRIDPTTYNEQFF